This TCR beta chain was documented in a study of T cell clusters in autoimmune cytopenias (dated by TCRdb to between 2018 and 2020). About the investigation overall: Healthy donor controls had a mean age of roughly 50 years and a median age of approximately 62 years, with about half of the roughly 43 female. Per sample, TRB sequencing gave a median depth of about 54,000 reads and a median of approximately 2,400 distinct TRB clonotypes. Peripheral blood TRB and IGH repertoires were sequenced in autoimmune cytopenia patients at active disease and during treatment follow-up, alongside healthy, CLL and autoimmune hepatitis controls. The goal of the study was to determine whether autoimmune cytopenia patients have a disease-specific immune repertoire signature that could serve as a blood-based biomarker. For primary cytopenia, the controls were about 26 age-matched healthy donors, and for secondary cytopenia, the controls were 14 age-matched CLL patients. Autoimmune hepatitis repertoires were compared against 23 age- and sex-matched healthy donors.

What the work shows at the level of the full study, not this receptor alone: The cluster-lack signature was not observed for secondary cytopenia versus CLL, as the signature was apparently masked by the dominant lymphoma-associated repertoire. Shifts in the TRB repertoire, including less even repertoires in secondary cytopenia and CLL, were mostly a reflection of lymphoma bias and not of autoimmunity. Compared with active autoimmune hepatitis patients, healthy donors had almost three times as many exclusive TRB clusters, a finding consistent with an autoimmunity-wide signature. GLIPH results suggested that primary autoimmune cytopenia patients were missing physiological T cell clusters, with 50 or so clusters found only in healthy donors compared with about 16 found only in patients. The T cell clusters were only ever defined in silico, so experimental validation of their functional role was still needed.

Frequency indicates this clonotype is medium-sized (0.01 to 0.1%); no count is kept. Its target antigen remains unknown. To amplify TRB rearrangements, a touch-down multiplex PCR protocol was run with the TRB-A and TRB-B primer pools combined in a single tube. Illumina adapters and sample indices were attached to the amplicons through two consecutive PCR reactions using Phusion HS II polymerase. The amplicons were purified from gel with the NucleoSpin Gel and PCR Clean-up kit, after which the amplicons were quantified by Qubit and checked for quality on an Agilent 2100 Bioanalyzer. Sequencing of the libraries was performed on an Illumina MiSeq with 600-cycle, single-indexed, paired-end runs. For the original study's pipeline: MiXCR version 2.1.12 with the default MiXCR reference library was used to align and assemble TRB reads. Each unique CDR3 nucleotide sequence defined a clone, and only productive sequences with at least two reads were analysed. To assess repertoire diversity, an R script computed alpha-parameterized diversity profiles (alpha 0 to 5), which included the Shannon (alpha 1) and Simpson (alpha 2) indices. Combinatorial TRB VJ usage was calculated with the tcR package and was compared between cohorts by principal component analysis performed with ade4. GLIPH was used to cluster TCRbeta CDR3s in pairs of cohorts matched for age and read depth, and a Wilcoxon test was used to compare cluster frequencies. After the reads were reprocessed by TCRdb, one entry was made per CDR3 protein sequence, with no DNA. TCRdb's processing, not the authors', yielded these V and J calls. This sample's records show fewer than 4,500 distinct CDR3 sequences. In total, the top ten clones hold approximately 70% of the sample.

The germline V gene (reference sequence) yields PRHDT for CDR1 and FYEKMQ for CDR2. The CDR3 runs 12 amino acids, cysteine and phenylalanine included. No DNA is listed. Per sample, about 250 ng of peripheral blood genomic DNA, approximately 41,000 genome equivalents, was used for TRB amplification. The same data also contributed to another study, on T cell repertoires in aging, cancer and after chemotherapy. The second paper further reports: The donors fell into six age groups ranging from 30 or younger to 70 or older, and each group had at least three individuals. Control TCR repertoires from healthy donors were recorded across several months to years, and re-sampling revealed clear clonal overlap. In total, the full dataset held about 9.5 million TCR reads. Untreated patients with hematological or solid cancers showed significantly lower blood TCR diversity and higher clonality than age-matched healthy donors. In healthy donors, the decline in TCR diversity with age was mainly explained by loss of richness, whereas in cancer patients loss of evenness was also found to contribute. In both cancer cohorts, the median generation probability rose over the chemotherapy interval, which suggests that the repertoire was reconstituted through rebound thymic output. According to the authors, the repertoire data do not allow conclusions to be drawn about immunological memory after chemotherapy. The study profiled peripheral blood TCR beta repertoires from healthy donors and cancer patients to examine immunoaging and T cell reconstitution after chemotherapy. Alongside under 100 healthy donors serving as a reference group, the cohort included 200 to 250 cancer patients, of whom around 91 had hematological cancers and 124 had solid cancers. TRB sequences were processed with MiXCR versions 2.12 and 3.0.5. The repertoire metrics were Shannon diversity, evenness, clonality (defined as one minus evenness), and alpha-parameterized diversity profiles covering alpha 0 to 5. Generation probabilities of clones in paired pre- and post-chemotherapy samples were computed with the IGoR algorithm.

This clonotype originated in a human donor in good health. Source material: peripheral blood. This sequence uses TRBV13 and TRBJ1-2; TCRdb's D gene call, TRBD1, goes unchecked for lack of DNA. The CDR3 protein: CASSYRDYGYTF.